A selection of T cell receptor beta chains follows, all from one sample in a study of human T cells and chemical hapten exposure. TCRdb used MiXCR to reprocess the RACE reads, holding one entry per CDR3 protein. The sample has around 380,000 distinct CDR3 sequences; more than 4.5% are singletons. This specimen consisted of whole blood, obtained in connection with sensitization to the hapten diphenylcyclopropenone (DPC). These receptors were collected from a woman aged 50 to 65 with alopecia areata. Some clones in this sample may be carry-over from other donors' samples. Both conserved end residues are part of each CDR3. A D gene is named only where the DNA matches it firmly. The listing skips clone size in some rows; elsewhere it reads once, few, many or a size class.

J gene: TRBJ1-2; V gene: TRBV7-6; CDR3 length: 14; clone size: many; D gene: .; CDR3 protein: CASSPGESNYGYTF; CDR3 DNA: TGTGCCAGCAGCCCAGGGGAGTCTAACTATGGCTACACCTTC
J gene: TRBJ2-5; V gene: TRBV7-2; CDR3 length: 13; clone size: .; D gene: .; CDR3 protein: CASGYGDQETQYF; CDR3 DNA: TGTGCCAGCGGCTACGGGGACCAAGAGACCCAGTACTTC
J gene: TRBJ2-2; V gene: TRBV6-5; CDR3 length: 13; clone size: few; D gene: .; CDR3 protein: CASSYAWEGELFF; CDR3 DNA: TGTGCCAGCAGTTACGCCTGGGAAGGGGAGCTGTTTTTT
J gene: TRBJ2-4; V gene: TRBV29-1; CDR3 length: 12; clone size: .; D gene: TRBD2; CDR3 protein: CSGGGSKNIQYF; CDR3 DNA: TGCAGCGGGGGGGGATCCAAAAACATTCAGTACTTC
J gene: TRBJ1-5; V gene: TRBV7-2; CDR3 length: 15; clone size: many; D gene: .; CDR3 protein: CASSLDRVRNQPQHF; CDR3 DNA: TGTGCCAGCAGCTTAGACAGGGTGCGCAATCAGCCCCAGCATTTT
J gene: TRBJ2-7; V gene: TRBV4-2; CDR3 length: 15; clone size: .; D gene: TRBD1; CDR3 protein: CASSQDRGNYYEQYF; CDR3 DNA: TGTGCCAGCAGCCAAGACAGGGGGAATTACTACGAGCAGTACTTC
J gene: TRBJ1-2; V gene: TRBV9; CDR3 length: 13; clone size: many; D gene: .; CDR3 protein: CASSTTANYGYTF; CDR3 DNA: TGTGCCAGCAGCACGACGGCGAACTATGGCTACACCTTC
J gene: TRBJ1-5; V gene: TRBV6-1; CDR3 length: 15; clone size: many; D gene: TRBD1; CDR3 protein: CASSEDRVEYQPQHF; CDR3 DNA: TGTGCCAGCAGTGAGGACAGGGTGGAGTATCAGCCCCAGCATTTT
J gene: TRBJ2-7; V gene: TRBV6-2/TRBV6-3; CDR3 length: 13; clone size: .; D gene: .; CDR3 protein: CASTPGHSYEQYF; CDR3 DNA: TGTGCCAGCACCCCGGGACACTCCTACGAGCAGTACTTC
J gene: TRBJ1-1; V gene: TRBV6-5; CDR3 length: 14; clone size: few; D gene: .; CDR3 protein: CASSYGGGGAEAFF; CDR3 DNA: TGTGCCAGCAGTTACGGGGGGGGAGGGGCTGAAGCTTTCTTT
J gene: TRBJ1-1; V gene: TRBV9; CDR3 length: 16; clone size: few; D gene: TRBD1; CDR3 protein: CASNKGTGGALTEAFF; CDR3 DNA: TGTGCCAGCAACAAGGGGACAGGGGGCGCCTTAACTGAAGCTTTCTTT
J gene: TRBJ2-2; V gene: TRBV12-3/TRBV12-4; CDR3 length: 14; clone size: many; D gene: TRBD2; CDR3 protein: CASSWSGGAGELFF; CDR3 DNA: TGTGCCAGCAGTTGGAGCGGGGGGGCCGGGGAGCTGTTTTTT
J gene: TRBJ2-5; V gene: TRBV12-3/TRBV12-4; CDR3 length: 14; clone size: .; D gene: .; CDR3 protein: CASNFGGGGETQYF; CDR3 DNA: TGTGCCAGCAATTTCGGGGGCGGAGGTGAGACCCAGTACTTC
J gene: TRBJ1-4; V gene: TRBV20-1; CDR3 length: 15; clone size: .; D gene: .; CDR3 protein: CSALSGGTTNEKLFF; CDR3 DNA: TGCAGTGCTCTGTCGGGGGGAACAACTAATGAAAAACTGTTTTTT
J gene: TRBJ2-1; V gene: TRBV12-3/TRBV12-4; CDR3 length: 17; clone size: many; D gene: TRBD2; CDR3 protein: CASSNLEGLAGYNEQFF; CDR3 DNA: TGTGCCAGCAGTAACCTGGAGGGACTAGCGGGGTACAATGAGCAGTTCTTC
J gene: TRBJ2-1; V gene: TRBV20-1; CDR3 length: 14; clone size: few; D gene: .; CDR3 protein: CSARYRALYNEQFF; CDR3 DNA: TGCAGTGCTAGGTACCGGGCGCTCTACAATGAGCAGTTCTTC
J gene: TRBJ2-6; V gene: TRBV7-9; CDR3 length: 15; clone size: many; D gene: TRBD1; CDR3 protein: CASSRTGMGANVLTF; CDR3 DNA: TGTGCCAGCAGTCGGACAGGGATGGGGGCCAACGTCCTGACTTTC
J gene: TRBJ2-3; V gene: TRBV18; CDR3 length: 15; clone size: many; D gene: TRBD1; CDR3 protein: CASSSGQGSADTQYF; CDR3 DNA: TGTGCCAGCTCATCCGGACAGGGAAGTGCAGATACGCAGTATTTT
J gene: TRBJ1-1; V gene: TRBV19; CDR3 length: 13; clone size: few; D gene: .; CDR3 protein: CASSIDLPVEAFF; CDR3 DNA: TGTGCCAGTAGTATAGATCTACCAGTGGAAGCTTTCTTT
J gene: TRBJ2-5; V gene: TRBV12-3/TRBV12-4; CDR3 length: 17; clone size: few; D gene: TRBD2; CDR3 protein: CASSSLAGDPLGETQYF; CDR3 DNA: TGTGCCAGCAGTTCACTAGCGGGGGACCCCCTGGGAGAGACCCAGTACTTC
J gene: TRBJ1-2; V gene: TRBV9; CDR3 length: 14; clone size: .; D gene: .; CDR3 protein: CASSVGSPSYGYTF; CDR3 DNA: TGTGCCAGCAGCGTAGGCAGTCCTTCCTATGGCTACACCTTC
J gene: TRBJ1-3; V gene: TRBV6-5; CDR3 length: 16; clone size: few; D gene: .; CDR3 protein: CASSYLIKGAGNTIYF; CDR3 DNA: TGTGCCAGCAGTTACCTGATAAAAGGTGCTGGAAACACCATATATTTT
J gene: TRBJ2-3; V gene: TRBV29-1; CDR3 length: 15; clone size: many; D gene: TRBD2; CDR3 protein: CSVAGRVAGADTQYF; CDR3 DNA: TGCAGCGTTGCAGGAAGGGTAGCGGGGGCAGATACGCAGTATTTT
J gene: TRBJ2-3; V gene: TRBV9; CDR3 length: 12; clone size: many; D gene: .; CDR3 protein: CASSAGEDTQYF; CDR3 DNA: TGTGCCAGCAGCGCAGGGGAGGATACGCAGTATTTT
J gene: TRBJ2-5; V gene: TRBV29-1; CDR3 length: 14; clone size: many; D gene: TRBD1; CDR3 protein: CSVEDRVWKETQYF; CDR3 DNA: TGCAGCGTTGAGGACAGGGTCTGGAAAGAGACCCAGTACTTC
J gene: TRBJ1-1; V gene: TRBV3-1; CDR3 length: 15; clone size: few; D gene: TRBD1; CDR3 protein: CASSHGDRGGTEAFF; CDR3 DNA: TGTGCCAGCAGCCACGGGGACAGGGGTGGCACTGAAGCTTTCTTT